The 4 T cell receptor beta chains below were found in one sample sequenced in a study of identical twins. From the 5' RACE reads, TCRdb called clonotypes with MiXCR, one entry per CDR3 protein. The table shows around 490,000 distinct CDR3 sequences, with about 22% occurring only once. This sample also appeared in a second study, on yellow fever vaccine responses in identical twins.

Sequencing was carried out using CD4+ T cells sorted from blood. The receptors shown here come from a young woman in good health.

This clonotype was seen a few times. The chain has TRBV20-1 and TRBJ2-3; 8 positions agree with TRBD1. This CDR3 region has 15 residues. Germline-derived CDR1 and CDR2 are DFQATT and SNEGSKA (reference sequence). The V gene end was trimmed by 5 bases and the J gene end by 0 bases; junction bases not matched to a gene: 7. This CDR3 reads CSAVRDRRSTDTQYF. Here the CDR3 DNA reads TGCAGTGCTGTCCGGGACAGGCGGAGCACAGATACGCAGTATTTT.

This chain uses TRBV5-1 with TRBJ1-4; no definite D call. Germline CDR1 and CDR2: SGHRS and YFSETQ. The V end was cut by 0 bases, the J end by 8 bases, with 5 bases between. The CDR3 runs 12 residues. CDR3 in DNA: TGCGCCAGCAGCTTGGCCGGGGAAAAACTGTTTTTT. It translates to CASSLAGEKLFF.

The chain has TRBV20-1 and TRBJ2-1; 9 nucleotides agree with TRBD2. The CDR3 totals 13 residues. Germline V gene data show CDR1 as DFQATT and CDR2 as SNEGSKA (reference sequence). V shed 7 bases and J 4 bases; nucleotides not matched to a gene: 5. The DNA of the CDR3 is TGCAGTGAAAAGCGGGGGGCTTACAATGAGCAGTTCTTC. Translating it yields CSEKRGAYNEQFF.

This clonotype came up a few times. The chain is built from TRBV6-5 and TRBJ2-2, with D perhaps matching TRBD1 (6 bases). The CDR3 has 14 residues. Looked up from germline, CDR1 is MNHEY and CDR2 is SVGAGI. Trimming removed 2 bases from V and 7 bases from J, with 11 bases in between. CDR3 coding DNA: TGTGCCAGCAGTTACCAAGGACAGTTCGGGGAGCTGTTTTTT. The encoded protein is CASSYQGQFGELFF.